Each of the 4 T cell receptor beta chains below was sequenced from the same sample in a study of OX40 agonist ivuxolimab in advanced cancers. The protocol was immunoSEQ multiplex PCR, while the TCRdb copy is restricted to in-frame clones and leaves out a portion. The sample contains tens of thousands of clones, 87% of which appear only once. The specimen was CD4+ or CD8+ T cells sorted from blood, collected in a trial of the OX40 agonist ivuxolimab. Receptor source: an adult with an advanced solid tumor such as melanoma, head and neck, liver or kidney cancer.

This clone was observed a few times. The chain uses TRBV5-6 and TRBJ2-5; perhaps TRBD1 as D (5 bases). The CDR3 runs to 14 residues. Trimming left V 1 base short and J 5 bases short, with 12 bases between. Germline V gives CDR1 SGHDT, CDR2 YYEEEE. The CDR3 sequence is CASSLISGAETQYF. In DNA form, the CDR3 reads TGTGCCAGCAGCTTGATCAGTGGGGCCGAGACCCAGTACTTC.

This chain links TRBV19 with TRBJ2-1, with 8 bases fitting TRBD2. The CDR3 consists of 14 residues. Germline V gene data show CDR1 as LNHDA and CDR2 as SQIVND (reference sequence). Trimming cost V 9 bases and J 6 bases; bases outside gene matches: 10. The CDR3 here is CASKRGLESNEQFF. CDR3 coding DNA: TGTGCCAGCAAAAGGGGACTAGAGTCCAATGAGCAGTTCTTC.

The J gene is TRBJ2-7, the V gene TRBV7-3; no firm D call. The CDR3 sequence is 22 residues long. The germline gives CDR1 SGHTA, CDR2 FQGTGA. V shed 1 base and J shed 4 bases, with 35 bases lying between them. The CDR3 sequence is CASSLREPSSRQTHNSYYEQYF. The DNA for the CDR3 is TGTGCCAGCAGCTTAAGGGAACCATCATCGCGCCAGACCCACAATTCTTATTACGAGCAGTACTTC.

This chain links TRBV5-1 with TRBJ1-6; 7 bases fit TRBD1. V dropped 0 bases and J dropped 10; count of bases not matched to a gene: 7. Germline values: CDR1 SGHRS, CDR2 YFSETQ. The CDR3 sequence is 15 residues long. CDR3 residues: CASSLEGQVDSPLHF. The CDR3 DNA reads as TGCGCCAGCAGCTTGGAAGGACAGGTAGACTCACCCCTCCACTTT. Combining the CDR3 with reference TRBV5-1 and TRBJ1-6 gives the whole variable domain KAGVTQTPRYLIKTRGQQVTLSCSPISGHRSVSWYQQTPGQGLQFLFEYFSETQRNKGNFPGRFSGRQFSNSRSEMNVSTLELGDSALYLCASSLEGQVDSPLHFGNGTRLTVT.